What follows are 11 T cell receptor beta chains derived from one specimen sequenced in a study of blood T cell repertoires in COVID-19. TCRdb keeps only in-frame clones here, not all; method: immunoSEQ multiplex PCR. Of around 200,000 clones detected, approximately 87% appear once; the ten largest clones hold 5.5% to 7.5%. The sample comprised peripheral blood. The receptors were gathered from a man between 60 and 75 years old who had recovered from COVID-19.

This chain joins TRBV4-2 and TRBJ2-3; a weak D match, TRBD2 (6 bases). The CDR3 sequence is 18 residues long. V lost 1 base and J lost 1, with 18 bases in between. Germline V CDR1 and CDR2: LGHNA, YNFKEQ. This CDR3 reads CASSQGLRGGSGTDTQYF. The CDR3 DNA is TGTGCCAGCAGCCAAGGACTCCGCGGAGGGTCGGGCACAGATACGCAGTATTTT.

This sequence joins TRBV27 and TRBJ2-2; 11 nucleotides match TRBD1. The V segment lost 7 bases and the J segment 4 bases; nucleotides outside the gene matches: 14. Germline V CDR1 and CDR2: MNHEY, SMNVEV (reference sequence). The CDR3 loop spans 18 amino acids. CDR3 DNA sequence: TGTGCCAGCACCTTTTTCCCCTCGGGACAGGGGGGCACCGGGGAGCTGTTTTTT. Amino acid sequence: CASTFFPSGQGGTGELFF.

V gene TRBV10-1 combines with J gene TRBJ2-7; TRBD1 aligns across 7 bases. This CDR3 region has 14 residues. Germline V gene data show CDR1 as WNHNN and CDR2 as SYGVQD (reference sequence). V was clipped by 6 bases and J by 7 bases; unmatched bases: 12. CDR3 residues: CASRKVTGAGEQYF. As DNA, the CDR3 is TGCGCCAGCAGGAAAGTTACAGGGGCTGGGGAGCAGTACTTC.

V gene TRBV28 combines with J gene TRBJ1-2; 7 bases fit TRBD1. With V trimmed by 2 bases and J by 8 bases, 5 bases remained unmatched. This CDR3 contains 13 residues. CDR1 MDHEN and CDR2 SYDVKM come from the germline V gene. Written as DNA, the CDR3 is TGTGCCAGCAGTTTACCGGCAGGGGGAGGCTACACCTTC. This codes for CASSLPAGGGYTF.

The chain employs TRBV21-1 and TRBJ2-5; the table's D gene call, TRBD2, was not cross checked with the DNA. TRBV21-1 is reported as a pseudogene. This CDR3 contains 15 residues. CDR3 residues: CASSKGRLLGGTQYF. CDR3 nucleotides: TGTGCCAGCAGCAAAGGGCGACTCCTAGGCGGGACCCAGTACTTC.

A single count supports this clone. The CDR3 sequence: CASSPGTQETQYF. CDR3 in DNA: TGTGCCAGCTCACCCGGGACACAAGAGACCCAGTACTTC. The V gene is TRBV18, the J gene TRBJ2-5, with D possibly matching TRBD1 (6 bases). The CDR3 spans 13 residues. Trimming left V 3 bases short and J 2 bases short, with 7 bases between. Germline V gives CDR1 KGHSH, CDR2 LQKENI.

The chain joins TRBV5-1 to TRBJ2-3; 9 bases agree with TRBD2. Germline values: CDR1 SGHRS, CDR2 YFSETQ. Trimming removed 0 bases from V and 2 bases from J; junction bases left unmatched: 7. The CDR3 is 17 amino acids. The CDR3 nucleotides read TGCGCCAGCAGCTTGGTGGCTAGCGGGGAGTTCACAGATACGCAGTATTTT. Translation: CASSLVASGEFTDTQYF.

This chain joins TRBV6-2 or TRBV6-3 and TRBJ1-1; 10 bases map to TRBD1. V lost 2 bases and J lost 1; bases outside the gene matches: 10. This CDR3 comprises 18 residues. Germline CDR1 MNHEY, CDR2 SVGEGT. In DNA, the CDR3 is TGTGCCAGCAGTTACCATTCCTTGACAGGGGGCAAGAACACTGAAGCTTTCTTT. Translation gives CASSYHSLTGGKNTEAFF.

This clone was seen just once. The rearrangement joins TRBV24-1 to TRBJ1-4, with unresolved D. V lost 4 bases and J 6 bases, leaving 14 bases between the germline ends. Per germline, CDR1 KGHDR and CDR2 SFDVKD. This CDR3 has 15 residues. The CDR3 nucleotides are TGTGCCACCAGTGACCCGACCGTGAGGGATGAAAAACTGTTTTTT. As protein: CATSDPTVRDEKLFF.

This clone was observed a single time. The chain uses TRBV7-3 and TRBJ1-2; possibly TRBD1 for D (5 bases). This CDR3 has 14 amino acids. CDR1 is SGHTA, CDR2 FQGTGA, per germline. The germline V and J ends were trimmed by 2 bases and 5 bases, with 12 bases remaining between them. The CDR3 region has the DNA TGTGCCAGCAGCTTAGGCAGGGAAGATTATGGCTACACCTTC. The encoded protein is CASSLGREDYGYTF.

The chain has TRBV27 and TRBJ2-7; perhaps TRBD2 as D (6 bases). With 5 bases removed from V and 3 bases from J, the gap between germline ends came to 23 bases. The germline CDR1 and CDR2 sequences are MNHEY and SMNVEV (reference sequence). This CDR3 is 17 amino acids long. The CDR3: CASSPQTPGGVNYEQYF. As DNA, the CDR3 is TGTGCCAGCAGTCCACAAACCCCCGGGGGAGTAAACTACGAGCAGTACTTC.